A single sample gave rise to the 19 T cell receptor beta chains below, sequenced in a study of blood T cells in healthy people across ages (dated by TCRdb to the mid-2010s). The library came from 5' RACE. TCRdb shows the sequencer as Illumina HiSeq 2500. The second PCR ran for roughly 6 to 11 cycles and used a J-beta primer mix along with a sample-barcoded 5' primer. TCRdb cleaned the public reads at Q25 with fastp, built clones with MiXCR and kept in-frame beta chains. CDR3 protein duplicates are merged, each entry listing the most common genes and DNA. Present in this sample are 650,000 to 700,000 distinct CDR3 sequences, about 50% of which were seen just once. The ten top clones hold approximately 13% of the sample. Sequences were obtained from blood. Receptors originate from a woman aged 80 or older in good health.

This clonotype was counted only a few times. The chain links TRBV7-2 to TRBJ1-1; no clear D gene. V dropped 5 bases and J dropped 1 base, with 5 bases sitting between them. Germline V gene sequence: CDR1 SGHTA, CDR2 FQGNSA. This CDR3 is built from 12 residues. The CDR3 DNA follows: TGTGCCAGCAGCCACAGGAACACTGAAGCTTTCTTT. Protein product: CASSHRNTEAFF.

This chain connects TRBV4-2 to TRBJ2-5, with 9 bases lining up with TRBD2. The V gene end was trimmed by 4 bases and the J gene end by 4 bases; junction bases not matched to a gene: 7. This CDR3 is 15 amino acids long. Germline loops: CDR1 LGHNA, CDR2 YNFKEQ. CDR3 coding DNA: TGTGCCAGCAGCCTAGAGACTAGCGGTAGAGAGACCCAGTACTTC. It encodes CASSLETSGRETQYF.

The sample holds many counts of this clonotype. The rearrangement uses TRBV6-5 and TRBJ2-1; D is unclear. V was cut by 5 bases and J by 7 bases, with 15 bases left in between. This CDR3 has 14 residues. Looked up from germline, CDR1 is MNHEY and CDR2 is SVGAGI. CDR3 DNA sequence: TGTGCCAGCAGTCCCCTGGACGTCGCGAATGAGCAGTTCTTC. This encodes CASSPLDVANEQFF.

In DNA form, the CDR3 reads TGTGCCAGCAGACTACCACCCGGGACTTCGTTCTTC. Its translation: CASRLPPGTSFF. The chain is built from TRBV12-3 or TRBV12-4 and TRBJ2-1, with D possibly TRBD2 on 6 matching bases. V was trimmed by 6 bases and J by 15 bases, leaving 18 bases between them. This CDR3 contains 12 residues.

The chain is built from TRBV4-1 and TRBJ2-7; D perhaps matches TRBD2 (6 bases). Trimming left V 2 bases short and J 0 bases short, with 17 bases between. Germline loops: CDR1 MGHRA, CDR2 YSYEKL. The CDR3 runs to 17 residues. The CDR3 is CASSQPVSSASSYEQYF. Written as DNA, the CDR3 is TGCGCCAGCAGCCAACCCGTGTCTAGCGCCAGCTCCTACGAGCAGTACTTC.

V usage is TRBV2 and J usage is TRBJ2-5, with D perhaps matching TRBD1 (6 bases). Trimming left V 7 bases short and J 5 bases short, with 14 bases between. The CDR3 contains 13 residues. The germline V gene encodes CDR1 SNHLY and CDR2 FYNNEI. The CDR3 DNA is TGTGCCAGCAAGGGGGAGTTCGGGGAGACCCAGTACTTC. Translating it yields CASKGEFGETQYF.

This clonotype was detected once. The chain joins TRBV20-1 to TRBJ2-3; D unresolved. The CDR3 runs to 12 residues. Trimming pared 2 bases from V and 5 bases from J, leaving 8 bases between. CDR1 is DFQATT, CDR2 SNEGSKA, per germline (reference sequence). The CDR3 loop is CSARPRVDTQYF. In nucleotides, the CDR3 is TGCAGTGCTAGACCCCGGGTAGATACGCAGTATTTT.

This clonotype was observed a handful of times. CDR3 sequence (DNA): TGTGCCAGCAGCAGCCGGGACAGCACACCAGAAGCTTTCTTT. Translation: CASSSRDSTPEAFF. V usage is TRBV21-1 and J usage is TRBJ1-1; the D call of TRBD1 is as the table states it, not checked on the DNA. TRBV21-1 is reported as a pseudogene. This CDR3 is 14 amino acids long.

The chain joins TRBV6-5 to TRBJ1-2; maybe TRBD1 (6 bases). CDR3 size: 14 residues. Trimming removed 6 bases from V and 2 bases from J, with 13 bases in between. Germline assignment: CDR1 MNHEY and CDR2 SVGAGI. CDR3 coding DNA: TGTGCCAGCAGCTCCGGACAGCGGAACTATGGCTACACCTTC. Translating gives CASSSGQRNYGYTF.

The rearrangement links TRBV29-1 to TRBJ2-1, with no clear D. V was pared by 3 bases and J by 0 bases, with 15 bases between. From germline, CDR1 is SQVTM and CDR2 ANQGSEA. This CDR3 is built from 16 residues. The CDR3 nucleotides are TGCAGCGTTGAGGATCCAACAGCCAACTCCTACAATGAGCAGTTCTTC. This gives the protein CSVEDPTANSYNEQFF.

The chain uses TRBV12-3 or TRBV12-4 and TRBJ1-2; TRBD1 might be the D (5 bases). The V end was cut by 5 bases, the J end by 4 bases, with 14 bases between. This CDR3 has 14 amino acids. The DNA of the CDR3 is TGTGCCAGCAGTAAAACAGGTCCGGGCTATGGCTACACCTTC. This translates into CASSKTGPGYGYTF.

The chain has TRBV11-1 and TRBJ2-3; D may be TRBD2 (6 bases). This CDR3 comprises 14 residues. Trimming removed 5 bases at V and 6 bases at J, with 15 bases between. Germline values: CDR1 SGHAT, CDR2 FQDESV (reference sequence). In DNA, the CDR3 is TGTGCCAGCAGCGTAGGGACTGCTCGGGATACGCAGTATTTT. Residues: CASSVGTARDTQYF.

The chain combines TRBV10-3 with TRBJ2-1; 7 positions agree with TRBD1. J gave up 6 bases and V 6 bases, and 5 bases lay outside the gene matches. CDR1 ENHRY and CDR2 SYGVKD come from the germline V gene. The CDR3 extends over 13 amino acids. The CDR3 loop is CAIRQGPANEQFF. The CDR3 coding sequence is TGTGCCATCAGACAGGGGCCGGCCAATGAGCAGTTCTTC.

This chain connects TRBV6-2 or TRBV6-3 to TRBJ2-3, with TRBD2 matching 7 bases. The CDR3 contains 14 residues. Germline CDR1 reads MNHEY; CDR2 reads SVGEGT. The junction had 6 bases not matched to a gene; V was cut back by 5 bases and J by 4 bases. CDR3 amino acids: CASSPGREADTQYF. CDR3 nucleotides: TGTGCCAGCAGTCCTGGACGGGAGGCAGATACGCAGTATTTT.

This clonotype was seen only once. This may be a read error, as it is one base from a much larger clone. V usage is TRBV3-1 and J usage is TRBJ2-1, with a tentative D call TRBD2 (6 bases). The CDR3 consists of 12 residues. Germline-derived CDR1 and CDR2 are LGHDT and YNNKEL (reference sequence). The CDR3 DNA reads as TGTGCCAGCAACCAACTAGCCCGGGAGCAGTTCTTC. It specifies CASNQLAREQFF.

In this sample, this clonotype turned up a few times. The J gene is TRBJ2-6, the V gene TRBV20-1; D call uncertain. Between the trimmed V and J ends, which lost 6 bases and 3 bases, there was a span of 9 bases. The germline gives CDR1 DFQATT, CDR2 SNEGSKA (reference sequence). The length of the CDR3 is 13 residues. The CDR3 DNA is TGCAGTGCGTTAAAAGATGGGGCCAACGTCCTGACTTTC. It codes for CSALKDGANVLTF.

A word on this clonotype: A much larger clone lies one base from this, so it may be a read error. The V gene is TRBV5-1, the J gene TRBJ2-3; D is perhaps TRBD1 or TRBD2 (5 bases each). V shed 3 bases and J shed 3 bases, with 14 bases lying between them. Germline V lookup: CDR1 SGHRS, CDR2 YFSETQ. The CDR3 contains 15 residues. CDR3 in DNA: TGCGCCAGCAGCTGGGACGAGGGGCTGACAGATACGCAGTATTTT. Its protein is CASSWDEGLTDTQYF.

This clonotype was recorded at least ten times. J is TRBJ2-5 and V is TRBV6-5; perhaps D is TRBD1 or TRBD2 (5 bases each). The germline gives CDR1 MNHEY, CDR2 SVGAGI. The CDR3 totals 15 residues. The V end was cut by 5 bases, the J end by 1 base, with 14 bases between. The CDR3 protein is CASSVRGSPQETQYF. The CDR3 DNA reads as TGTGCCAGCAGTGTCCGGGGCAGTCCCCAAGAGACCCAGTACTTC.

In this sample, this clonotype turned up many times. The chain recombines TRBV20-1 with TRBJ2-7; D possibly corresponds to TRBD1 (5 bases). This CDR3 spans 12 amino acids. Per the germline V gene, CDR1 is DFQATT and CDR2 is SNEGSKA (reference sequence). V was clipped by 3 bases and J by 3 bases, with 9 bases between them. Written as DNA, the CDR3 is TGCAGTGCTAGCCGACAGCTCTACGAGCAGTACTTC. It translates to CSASRQLYEQYF.